One sample yielded the 31 T cell receptor beta chains listed below, sequenced in a study of cytomegalovirus exposure and HLA in healthy donors. It was with 60 Vbeta and 13 Jbeta primers that the PCR ran. The protocol was immunoSEQ multiplex PCR, while the TCRdb copy is restricted to in-frame clones and leaves out a portion. The profile shows 150,000 to 200,000 clones, approximately 84% of them singletons. The sequenced sample consisted of PBMCs. Receptor source: a man between 18 and 29 years old in good health and CMV-seropositive.

The chain joins TRBV4-1 to TRBJ2-7; 7 bases align to TRBD1. Germline CDR1 MGHRA, CDR2 YSYEKL. CDR3 length: 17 residues. With V trimmed by 0 bases and J by 0 bases, 8 bases remained unmatched. The CDR3: CASSQEARDSHSYEQYF. As DNA, the CDR3 is TGCGCCAGCAGCCAAGAGGCCCGGGACAGCCACTCCTACGAGCAGTACTTC.

The chain is built from TRBV5-1 and TRBJ2-3; no clear D. Germline CDR1 and CDR2: SGHRS and YFSETQ. The CDR3 spans 17 residues. Trimming removed 0 bases from V and 1 base from J, with 15 bases in between. In nucleotides, the CDR3 is TGCGCCAGCAGCTTGGTTGGGCTTACCTCCGGCACAGATACGCAGTATTTT. Its translation is CASSLVGLTSGTDTQYF.

The chain carries TRBV5-4 and TRBJ2-2; 8 nucleotides align to TRBD1. Germline loops: CDR1 SGHNT, CDR2 YYREEE (reference sequence). J gave up 4 bases and V 2 bases, and 4 bases lay outside the gene matches. The CDR3 contains 15 residues. The CDR3 DNA reads as TGTGCCAGCAGCTTCCAGGGGGCCAGCACCGGGGAGCTGTTTTTT. Its protein is CASSFQGASTGELFF. Using reference TRBV5-4 and TRBJ2-2 for the parts outside the CDR3, the full variable domain is ETGVTQSPTHLIKTRGQQVTLRCSSQSGHNTVSWYQQALGQGPQFIFQYYREEENGRGNFPPRFSGLQFPNYSSELNVNALELDDSALYLCASSFQGASTGELFFGEGSRLTVL.

CDR3 DNA sequence: TGTGCCAGCGCTCTGTCAGGGGTGAACACTGAAGCTTTCTTT. Translation: CASALSGVNTEAFF. The V call is TRBV6-1, the J call TRBJ1-1; possible D gene TRBD1, 6 bases. The V end was cut by 8 bases, the J end by 0 bases, with 13 bases between. The CDR3 has 14 amino acids. Germline loops: CDR1 MNHNS, CDR2 SASEGT.

CDR3 region: CASRGQGSYEQYF. For the CDR3, the DNA is TGTGCCAGCAGAGGACAGGGTTCCTACGAGCAGTACTTC. The chain employs TRBV27 and TRBJ2-7; 8 bases are a match to TRBD1. J gave up 1 base and V 6 bases, and 2 bases lay outside the gene matches. The germline V gene has CDR1 MNHEY and CDR2 SMNVEV (reference sequence). The CDR3 has 13 amino acids.

The V and J genes are TRBV5-6 and TRBJ2-7, with 10 nucleotides matching TRBD2. After removal of 2 bases from V and 2 bases from J, the junction contained 4 bases not matched to a gene. The CDR3 is 15 amino acids. Germline V gene sequence: CDR1 SGHDT, CDR2 YYEEEE. Here the CDR3 DNA reads TGTGCCAGCAGCTTCTCTAGCGGGGGAACCTACGAGCAGTACTTC. This translates into CASSFSSGGTYEQYF.

The rearrangement links TRBV11-2 to TRBJ1-1, with TRBD1 matching 9 bases. Germline loops: CDR1 SGHAT, CDR2 FQNNGV. The CDR3 is made up of 15 amino acids. The V gene end was trimmed by 5 bases and the J gene end by 3 bases; junction bases not matched to a gene: 7. CDR3 sequence reads: CASSKTTGGDTEAFF. DNA for the CDR3: TGTGCCAGCAGCAAGACGACAGGGGGGGACACTGAAGCTTTCTTT.

The chain is built from TRBV5-4 and TRBJ1-2; weak D call: TRBD1 (6 bases). The CDR3 is 17 amino acids. CDR1 SGHNT and CDR2 YYREEE come from the germline V gene (reference sequence). V lost 3 bases and J lost 1, with 19 bases in between. CDR3 sequence (DNA): TGTGCCAGCAGCTCACTAACAGGGATGATGGTTAACTATGGCTACACCTTC. Protein sequence: CASSSLTGMMVNYGYTF.

The table lists this clone with a few counts. The V gene is TRBV11-3, the J gene TRBJ1-3; D is undetermined. V was pared by 1 base and J by 0 bases, with 10 bases between. This CDR3 has 16 residues. Germline assignment: CDR1 SGHNT and CDR2 YENEEA. This chain's CDR3 is CASSLVVGFSGNTIYF. In nucleotides, the CDR3 is TGTGCCAGCAGCTTAGTGGTCGGGTTCTCTGGAAACACCATATATTTT.

V and J are TRBV2 and TRBJ1-4; D is possibly TRBD1 (5 bases). The germline V and J ends were trimmed by 4 bases and 0 bases, with 6 bases remaining between them. The CDR3 totals 14 residues. The V gene's germline CDR1 is SNHLY and CDR2 FYNNEI. The CDR3 sequence: CASSGQTTNEKLFF. Written as DNA, the CDR3 is TGTGCCAGCAGTGGACAGACAACTAATGAAAAACTGTTTTTT.

This clone was recorded once. The CDR3 reads CASGLIRGGFSREQFF. The CDR3 bases are TGTGCTAGTGGTTTAATCCGGGGGGGTTTCTCAAGGGAGCAGTTCTTC. The V gene is TRBV12-5, the J gene TRBJ2-1, with 8 bases aligning to TRBD2. This CDR3 is built from 16 residues. Germline lookup yields CDR1 LGHNT and CDR2 FRNRAP. The ends lost 3 bases at V and 10 bases at J; junction bases unmatched: 14.

The sample holds a few counts of this clone. This chain connects TRBV7-3 to TRBJ2-3; 10 bases are shared with TRBD2. CDR1 and CDR2 from the germline V gene are SGHTA and FQGTGA. This CDR3 spans 14 amino acids. V was clipped by 1 base and J by 6 bases; unmatched bases: 1. The CDR3 loop is CASSLISGGDTQYF. The CDR3 DNA reads as TGTGCCAGCAGCTTAATTAGCGGGGGGGATACGCAGTATTTT.

The chain carries TRBV9 and TRBJ1-2; 11 positions match TRBD1. CDR1 is SGDLS, CDR2 YYNGEE, per germline. This CDR3 comprises 16 residues. The ends lost 3 bases at V and 7 bases at J; junction bases unmatched: 11. The CDR3 loop is CASSAGQGAHSGGYTF. Here the CDR3 DNA reads TGTGCCAGCAGCGCAGGACAGGGGGCACATAGCGGTGGCTACACCTTC.

The V and J genes are TRBV7-3 and TRBJ2-3; 12 bases match TRBD1. CDR1 SGHTA and CDR2 FQGTGA come from the germline V gene. Germline trimming cut 1 base from V and 8 bases from J; bases unmatched to any gene: 16. The CDR3 spans 19 residues. The CDR3 DNA sequence: TGTGCCAGCAGCTTAAACGTCGGGACAGGGGGCCGACTAGTCAGTACGCAGTATTTT. Its protein is CASSLNVGTGGRLVSTQYF. Together with reference TRBV7-3 and TRBJ2-3, the CDR3 gives the full variable domain: GAGVSQTPSNKVTEKGKYVELRCDPISGHTALYWYRQSLGQGPEFLIYFQGTGAADDSGLPNDRFFAVRPEGSVSTLKIQRTERGDSAVYLCASSLNVGTGGRLVSTQYFGPGTRLTVL.

The chain employs TRBV6-5 and TRBJ1-1; D might be TRBD1 (6 bases). CDR3 length: 15 amino acids. Trimming shortened V by 5 bases and J by 0 bases, and 13 bases separated the two germline ends. Germline V gives CDR1 MNHEY, CDR2 SVGAGI. CDR3 nucleotide sequence: TGTGCCAGCAGTAAACCGACAGGCATGAACACTGAAGCTTTCTTT. This gives the protein CASSKPTGMNTEAFF.

V is TRBV11-3 and J is TRBJ2-5; the D is unclear. Germline V gene data show CDR1 as SGHNT and CDR2 as YENEEA. V lost 1 base to trimming and J lost 5 bases, with 11 bases between them. The CDR3 has 14 residues. In nucleotides, the CDR3 is TGTGCCAGCAGCTTAGTACCCCTCGGGGAGACCCAGTACTTC. The encoded protein is CASSLVPLGETQYF.

The chain joins TRBV11-3 to TRBJ1-1, with D perhaps matching TRBD1 (5 bases). The CDR3 runs to 18 residues. V was cut by 4 bases and J by 6 bases, with 27 bases left in between. Germline V gene sequence: CDR1 SGHNT, CDR2 YENEEA. The CDR3 DNA follows: TGTGCCAGCAGCTCGCCCGGGACCTTCACCACGGGGGGGGCTGAAGCTTTCTTT. Its translation: CASSSPGTFTTGGAEAFF.

V and J are TRBV6-6 and TRBJ2-7; 10 bases are a match to TRBD1. This CDR3 has 15 amino acids. Germline lookup yields CDR1 MNHNY and CDR2 SVGAGI (reference sequence). J gave up 6 bases and V 4 bases, and 9 bases lay outside the gene matches. CDR3 bases: TGTGCCAGCAGTTGGATCGGGACAGGGGAAATCGAGCAGTACTTC. This codes for CASSWIGTGEIEQYF.

A note on this clone: Within the sample, other DNA sequences also encode this same CDR3. The CDR3 nucleotides are TGTGCCAGCAGCGGCTTACCGGGACAGACCGAAGCTTTCTTT. As protein: CASSGLPGQTEAFF. The chain combines TRBV5-6 with TRBJ1-1, with 7 nucleotides matching TRBD1. This CDR3 comprises 14 residues. Germline CDR1 and CDR2: SGHDT and YYEEEE. The junction had 11 bases not matched to a gene; V was cut back by 4 bases and J by 8 bases.

CDR3 nucleotide sequence: TGTGCCAGCAGCTTGGCAGGGGGCGAGGAGACCCAGTACTTC. Its translation is CASSLAGGEETQYF. The gene calls are TRBV5-6 and TRBJ2-5; TRBD1 agrees at 8 bases. V gave up 0 bases and J gave up 5 bases; unmatched junction bases: 3. CDR1 is SGHDT, CDR2 YYEEEE, per germline. The CDR3 has 14 amino acids.

The chain carries TRBV27 and TRBJ1-2; D remains ambiguous. CDR3 size: 15 residues. Trimming shortened V by 0 bases and J by 6 bases, and 14 bases separated the two germline ends. CDR1 is MNHEY, CDR2 SMNVEV, per germline (reference sequence). The CDR3 loop reads CASSLSGGPLNGYTF. CDR3 in DNA: TGTGCCAGCAGTTTATCCGGAGGGCCATTAAATGGCTACACCTTC.

The chain is built from TRBV6-5 and TRBJ1-3; D is ambiguous. Germline loops: CDR1 MNHEY, CDR2 SVGAGI. V lost 3 bases to trimming and J lost 4 bases, with 13 bases between them. This CDR3 is 15 amino acids long. CDR3 DNA: TGTGCCAGCAGTTATTCGACGGGGTACGGAAACACCATATATTTT. Translating it yields CASSYSTGYGNTIYF.

The CDR3 nucleotides are TGTGCCAGCAGCTTAGTCGTCGGGACAGCCTATGGCTACACCTTC. Translation gives CASSLVVGTAYGYTF. The V and J genes are TRBV7-8 and TRBJ1-2; 7 bases agree with TRBD1. The CDR3 contains 15 residues. CDR1 SGHVS and CDR2 FQNEAQ come from the germline V gene. With 1 base clipped from V and 4 bases from J, the junction kept 6 bases outside the gene matches.

The genes are TRBV19 and TRBJ1-1; TRBD1 might be the D (6 bases). The length of the CDR3 is 15 residues. The germline CDR1 and CDR2 sequences are LNHDA and SQIVND (reference sequence). V was cut by 7 bases and J by 6 bases, with 21 bases left in between. This chain's CDR3 is CASTDRWGGRAEAFF. DNA of the CDR3: TGTGCCAGTACCGACCGATGGGGGGGGCGCGCTGAAGCTTTCTTT.

The gene calls are TRBV13 and TRBJ2-3; 9 bases line up with TRBD2. V shed 5 bases and J 2 bases; nucleotides not matched to a gene: 14. The CDR3 has 18 amino acids. CDR1 PRHDT and CDR2 FYEKMQ come from the germline V gene (reference sequence). CDR3 DNA: TGTGCCAGCAGCCCCCCGGCGGGGGGGGCCCCCCACACAGATACGCAGTATTTT. Residues: CASSPPAGGAPHTDTQYF.

The chain uses TRBV4-1 and TRBJ1-2; TRBD1 matches at 9 bases. The CDR3 consists of 15 residues. Losses at the gene ends were 8 bases for V and 11 bases for J; bases not matched to a gene: 18. The V gene's germline CDR1 is MGHRA and CDR2 YSYEKL. CDR3 DNA sequence: TGCGCCAGCGCGCCACAGGGGGCGGTGAGGAGCGGGTACACCTTC. Protein: CASAPQGAVRSGYTF.

The rearrangement links TRBV19 to TRBJ2-3; 15 bases are a match to TRBD2. This CDR3 spans 19 amino acids. CDR1 LNHDA and CDR2 SQIVND come from the germline V gene (reference sequence). J was trimmed by 4 bases and V by 6 bases; bases with no gene match: 14. The CDR3 is CASSILGTSGGSVPDTQYF. CDR3 nucleotides: TGTGCCAGTAGCATACTAGGGACTAGCGGGGGGAGTGTGCCAGATACGCAGTATTTT.

The gene calls are TRBV9 and TRBJ1-2; a possible D gene is TRBD1 (6 bases). Germline CDR1 is SGDLS and CDR2 is YYNGEE. Trimming pared 3 bases from V and 5 bases from J, leaving 35 bases between. The CDR3 has 21 amino acids. CDR3 loop: CASSADRLGGALGTLWYGYTF. The CDR3 bases are TGTGCCAGCAGCGCCGACCGTTTGGGGGGGGCGCTGGGGACTCTTTGGTATGGCTACACCTTC.

The V gene is TRBV2, the J gene TRBJ1-2; D might be TRBD1 (5 bases). Germline lookup yields CDR1 SNHLY and CDR2 FYNNEI. The CDR3 covers 14 residues. Trimming stripped 2 bases from V and 3 bases from J, with 10 bases between. Here the CDR3 reads CASSELGDYYGYTF. CDR3 bases: TGTGCCAGCAGTGAATTGGGGGACTACTATGGCTACACCTTC.

The chain carries TRBV7-2 and TRBJ2-7, with 7 bases identical to TRBD1. There are 16 residues in the CDR3. Germline values: CDR1 SGHTA, CDR2 FQGNSA. V was pared by 5 bases and J by 6 bases, with 16 bases of the junction left unmatched. The CDR3: CASSPPQTGYGSEQYF. In nucleotides, the CDR3 is TGTGCCAGCAGCCCTCCCCAGACAGGGTATGGTAGCGAGCAGTACTTC. Combining the CDR3 with reference TRBV7-2 and TRBJ2-7 gives the whole variable domain GAGVSQSPSNKVTEKGKDVELRCDPISGHTALYWYRQSLGQGLEFLIYFQGNSAPDKSGLPSDRFSAERTGGSVSTLTIQRTQQEDSAVYLCASSPPQTGYGSEQYFGPGTRLTVT.

The J gene is TRBJ2-7, the V gene TRBV9; D is perhaps TRBD2 (6 bases). Trimming pared 0 bases from V and 7 bases from J, leaving 17 bases between. The CDR3 totals 15 residues. Per the germline V gene, CDR1 is SGDLS and CDR2 is YYNGEE. CDR3 nucleotides: TGTGCCAGCAGCGTAGTAGCGGACCTCGCGGGAGAGCAGTACTTC. Translating gives CASSVVADLAGEQYF. Full variable domain (outside the CDR3, taken from reference TRBV9 and TRBJ2-7): DSGVTQTPKHLITATGQRVTLRCSPRSGDLSVYWYQQSLDQGLQFLIQYYNGEERAKGNILERFSAQQFPDLHSELNLSSLELGDSALYFCASSVVADLAGEQYFGPGTRLTVT.